The 2 T cell receptor beta chains in this list originate from one sample, sequenced in a study of blood T cells in healthy people across ages. Together with a sample-barcoded 5' primer, a J-beta primer mix was included in a second PCR lasting about 7 to 11 cycles. TCRdb itself ran the 5' RACE reads through MiXCR, one entry per CDR3 protein. The repertoire has about 1.8 million distinct CDR3 sequences, roughly 52% of them found once; the top ten carry 2.1%. The sequenced sample consisted of blood. Receptors were obtained from a middle-aged woman in good health.

Notes on this clonotype: A clone one base away is much larger, so this may be a read error. The chain combines TRBV4-2 with TRBJ2-7; TRBD1 agrees at 9 bases. J was trimmed by 6 bases and V by 3 bases; bases with no gene match: 15. The CDR3 is made up of 17 amino acids. CDR1 is LGHNA, CDR2 YNFKEQ, per germline. Here the CDR3 reads CASSHDSSGQGTCEQYF. DNA of the CDR3: TGTGCCAGCAGCCATGACTCCTCCGGACAGGGGACCTGCGAGCAGTACTTC.

This clonotype was detected a few times. The rearrangement uses TRBV4-3 and TRBJ2-7; D unclear. There are 15 residues in the CDR3. Germline V gene sequence: CDR1 LGHNA, CDR2 YSLEER. Trimming cost V 0 bases and J 2 bases, with 11 bases left between them. CDR3 loop: CASSQERQATYEQYF. DNA of the CDR3: TGCGCCAGCAGCCAAGAAAGGCAGGCCACCTACGAGCAGTACTTC.